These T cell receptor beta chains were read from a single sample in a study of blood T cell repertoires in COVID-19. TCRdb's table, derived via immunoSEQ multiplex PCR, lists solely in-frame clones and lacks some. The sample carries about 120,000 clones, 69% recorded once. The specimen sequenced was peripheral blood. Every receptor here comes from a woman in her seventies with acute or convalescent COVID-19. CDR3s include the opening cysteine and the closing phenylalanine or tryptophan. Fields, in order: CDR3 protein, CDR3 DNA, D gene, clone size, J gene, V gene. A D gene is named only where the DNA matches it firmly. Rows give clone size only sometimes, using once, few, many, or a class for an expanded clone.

CDR3 protein: CASSYSGRGDGYTF
CDR3 DNA: TGTGCCAGCAGTTACTCGGGCAGGGGGGATGGCTACACCTTC
D gene: TRBD1
clone size: .
J gene: TRBJ1-2
V gene: TRBV6-6

CDR3 protein: CAWSTSGQGNEKLFF
CDR3 DNA: TGTGCCTGGAGTACGTCGGGACAGGGAAATGAAAAACTGTTTTTT
D gene: TRBD1
clone size: .
J gene: TRBJ1-4
V gene: TRBV30

CDR3 protein: CASSTDRDIAYGYTF
CDR3 DNA: TGTGCCAGCAGCACGGACAGGGACATCGCCTATGGCTACACCTTC
D gene: TRBD1
clone size: .
J gene: TRBJ1-2
V gene: TRBV13

CDR3 protein: CASRKGAPESYTF
CDR3 DNA: TGTGCCAGCAGGAAGGGGGCCCCTGAGAGCTACACCTTC
D gene: TRBD1
clone size: .
J gene: TRBJ1-2
V gene: TRBV2

CDR3 protein: CASSLILRGTEAFF
CDR3 DNA: TGTGCCAGCAGCTTAATACTACGCGGCACTGAAGCTTTCTTT
D gene: .
clone size: .
J gene: TRBJ1-1
V gene: TRBV5-8

CDR3 protein: CASSAWTSKETQYF
CDR3 DNA: TGTGCCAGCAGCGCCTGGACTAGCAAGGAGACCCAGTACTTC
D gene: TRBD2
clone size: .
J gene: TRBJ2-5
V gene: TRBV7-9

CDR3 protein: CASSLGGQGYGYTF
CDR3 DNA: TGCGCCAGCAGCTTGGGAGGACAGGGCTATGGCTACACCTTC
D gene: TRBD1
clone size: few
J gene: TRBJ1-2
V gene: TRBV5-1

CDR3 protein: CAARSGTGSRYTF
CDR3 DNA: TGTGCCGCCAGGTCCGGCACAGGGAGTCGGTACACCTTC
D gene: .
clone size: .
J gene: TRBJ1-2
V gene: TRBV15

CDR3 protein: CASSGGTGLGQPQHF
CDR3 DNA: TGTGCCAGTAGTGGGGGGACAGGGCTAGGACAGCCCCAGCATTTT
D gene: TRBD1
clone size: .
J gene: TRBJ1-5
V gene: TRBV19

CDR3 protein: CASSVVGVGELFF
CDR3 DNA: TGTGCCAGCAGCGTAGTGGGAGTCGGGGAGCTGTTTTTT
D gene: .
clone size: .
J gene: TRBJ2-2
V gene: TRBV9

CDR3 protein: CASSRGVGTQYF
CDR3 DNA: TGTGCCAGCAGTCGCGGGGTGGGGACCCAGTACTTC
D gene: .
clone size: .
J gene: TRBJ2-5
V gene: TRBV7-2

CDR3 protein: CASKMGQNTDTQYF
CDR3 DNA: TGTGCCAGCAAAATGGGACAGAACACAGATACGCAGTATTTT
D gene: TRBD1
clone size: .
J gene: TRBJ2-3
V gene: TRBV6-5

CDR3 protein: CASSNRDRGAYTEAFF
CDR3 DNA: TGTGCCAGCAGTAACCGGGACAGGGGCGCGTACACTGAAGCTTTCTTT
D gene: TRBD1
clone size: once
J gene: TRBJ1-1
V gene: TRBV25-1

CDR3 protein: CASSVSSGGTDTQYF
CDR3 DNA: TGTGCCAGCAGCGTCTCTAGCGGGGGCACAGATACGCAGTATTTT
D gene: TRBD2
clone size: .
J gene: TRBJ2-3
V gene: TRBV9

CDR3 protein: CASSATHRADYGYTF
CDR3 DNA: TGTGCCAGCAGCGCAACCCACAGGGCCGACTATGGCTACACCTTC
D gene: .
clone size: .
J gene: TRBJ1-2
V gene: TRBV7-2

CDR3 protein: CASSRGEDTQYF
CDR3 DNA: TGTGCCAGCAGTCGAGGTGAAGATACGCAGTATTTT
D gene: .
clone size: .
J gene: TRBJ2-3
V gene: TRBV7-6

CDR3 protein: CASSQEGSVDPARGYTF
CDR3 DNA: TGCGCCAGCAGCCAAGAAGGGAGCGTGGACCCCGCTAGGGGCTACACCTTC
D gene: .
clone size: .
J gene: TRBJ1-2
V gene: TRBV4-1

CDR3 protein: CASSKLAEQYF
CDR3 DNA: TGTGCCAGCTCAAAATTGGCCGAGCAGTACTTC
D gene: .
clone size: many
J gene: TRBJ2-7
V gene: TRBV18

CDR3 protein: CASSSHGQETQYF
CDR3 DNA: TGTGCCAGCAGCTCCCACGGCCAAGAGACCCAGTACTTC
D gene: .
clone size: .
J gene: TRBJ2-5
V gene: TRBV6-5

CDR3 protein: CASSPGQGLGEQYF
CDR3 DNA: TGTGCCAGCAGCCCGGGACAGGGGTTGGGCGAGCAGTACTTC
D gene: TRBD1
clone size: .
J gene: TRBJ2-7
V gene: TRBV28

CDR3 protein: CASSPDRGGYTF
CDR3 DNA: TGTGCCAGCAGTCCCGACAGGGGCGGCTACACCTTC
D gene: TRBD1
clone size: .
J gene: TRBJ1-2
V gene: TRBV2

CDR3 protein: CASSQDRVGNQPQHF
CDR3 DNA: TGCGCCAGCAGCCAAGACAGGGTGGGCAATCAGCCCCAGCATTTT
D gene: .
clone size: few
J gene: TRBJ1-5
V gene: TRBV4-3

CDR3 protein: CASSQGMFEDPAGRYYGYTF
CDR3 DNA: TGTGCCAGCAGCCAAGGAATGTTTGAGGATCCCGCGGGGCGCTACTATGGCTACACCTTC
D gene: .
clone size: .
J gene: TRBJ1-2
V gene: TRBV14

CDR3 protein: CASSRSNTGELFF
CDR3 DNA: TGTGCCAGCAGTCGTTCCAACACCGGGGAGCTGTTTTTT
D gene: .
clone size: .
J gene: TRBJ2-2
V gene: TRBV25-1

CDR3 protein: CASSIAGHQGFTYNEQFF
CDR3 DNA: TGTGCCAGTAGTATTGCTGGTCACCAGGGTTTTACTTACAATGAGCAGTTCTTC
D gene: .
clone size: .
J gene: TRBJ2-1
V gene: TRBV19

CDR3 protein: CASSLEGRPSTDTQYF
CDR3 DNA: TGCGCCAGCAGCCTGGAGGGGCGGCCGAGCACAGATACGCAGTATTTT
D gene: .
clone size: .
J gene: TRBJ2-3
V gene: TRBV5-1

CDR3 protein: CASSSLTGGSSGNTIYF
CDR3 DNA: TGTGCCAGCAGCTCATTGACAGGGGGCAGCTCTGGAAACACCATATATTTT
D gene: TRBD1
clone size: .
J gene: TRBJ1-3
V gene: TRBV7-2

CDR3 protein: CSVETGMNTEAFF
CDR3 DNA: TGCAGCGTCGAGACAGGGATGAACACTGAAGCTTTCTTT
D gene: TRBD1
clone size: .
J gene: TRBJ1-1
V gene: TRBV29-1

CDR3 protein: CASSSSPGQGSSEQYF
CDR3 DNA: TGCGCCAGCAGCTCCTCACCGGGACAGGGATCCTCCGAGCAGTACTTC
D gene: TRBD1
clone size: .
J gene: TRBJ2-7
V gene: TRBV5-1

CDR3 protein: CASSLAGDRDGNTIYF
CDR3 DNA: TGTGCCAGCAGCTTGGCTGGGGACAGGGACGGAAACACCATATATTTT
D gene: TRBD1
clone size: .
J gene: TRBJ1-3
V gene: TRBV5-5

CDR3 protein: CASSQTYNEQFF
CDR3 DNA: TGTGCCAGCAGCCAGACCTACAATGAGCAGTTCTTC
D gene: .
clone size: few
J gene: TRBJ2-1
V gene: TRBV11-3

CDR3 protein: CASSWDRGNEKLFF
CDR3 DNA: TGTGCCAGCAGCTGGGACAGGGGGAATGAAAAACTGTTTTTT
D gene: TRBD1
clone size: few
J gene: TRBJ1-4
V gene: TRBV2

CDR3 protein: CASSAAGVETQYF
CDR3 DNA: TGTGCCAGTAGCGCAGCCGGGGTCGAGACCCAGTACTTC
D gene: .
clone size: .
J gene: TRBJ2-5
V gene: TRBV19

CDR3 protein: CASRVYLAGTKQFF
CDR3 DNA: TGTGCCAGCAGAGTTTACCTGGCGGGGACTAAGCAGTTCTTC
D gene: TRBD2
clone size: .
J gene: TRBJ2-1
V gene: TRBV28

CDR3 protein: CASASGSYNEQFF
CDR3 DNA: TGTGCCTCGGCTAGCGGGAGTTACAATGAGCAGTTCTTC
D gene: TRBD2
clone size: once
J gene: TRBJ2-1
V gene: TRBV27

CDR3 protein: CASSIQGVDGYTF
CDR3 DNA: TGCGCCAGCAGCATACAGGGAGTCGATGGCTACACCTTC
D gene: .
clone size: .
J gene: TRBJ1-2
V gene: TRBV5-1

CDR3 protein: CASSYAGPSYEQYF
CDR3 DNA: TGTGCCAGCAGTTACGCGGGACCCAGCTACGAGCAGTACTTC
D gene: .
clone size: few
J gene: TRBJ2-7
V gene: TRBV6-5

CDR3 protein: CASSSGLYTEAFF
CDR3 DNA: TGTGCCAGCAGTTCAGGGTTGTACACTGAAGCTTTCTTT
D gene: .
clone size: few
J gene: TRBJ1-1
V gene: TRBV28

CDR3 protein: CASSQTGTGNTIYF
CDR3 DNA: TGTGCCAGCAGTCAGACAGGGACGGGAAACACCATATATTTT
D gene: TRBD1
clone size: .
J gene: TRBJ1-3
V gene: TRBV6-5